Below are 24 T cell receptor beta chains sequenced from a single sample in a study of a mutant IDH1 vaccine in newly diagnosed glioma (dated by TCRdb to 2020 to 2022). These receptors have no known antigen. The sample's time point label is to be understood as: week 47, end of study. Every vaccine dose consisted of 300 ug of a 20-mer mutant IDH1 peptide in Montanide, administered subcutaneously together with topical imiquimod. The library was made by the immunoSEQ multiplex PCR assay. TCRdb retrieved this table from immuneACCESS and kept in-frame rearrangements only. Not all clones are present; in checked studies, unresolved V genes account for under half, and no reason is known for the remainder. The sample records around 50,000 clones, roughly 83% of which are singletons. The ten largest clones represent about 4% of the sample. This specimen was PBMCs, taken from a glioma patient whose treatment included an IDH1 peptide vaccine. All receptors derive from a woman aged 25 to 45 with glioma. Some clones in this sample may be carry-over from other donors' samples.

The chain employs TRBV7-9 and TRBJ1-2, with TRBD1 matching 7 bases. The CDR3 spans 12 residues. Germline CDR1 reads SEHNR; CDR2 reads FQNEAQ (reference sequence). The ends lost 4 bases at V and 7 bases at J; junction bases unmatched: 3. CDR3 in DNA: TGTGCCAGCAGCTCTCAGGGGGGTGGCTACACCTTC. This codes for CASSSQGGGYTF.

As concerns this clone: This may arise from a read error, as a much more abundant clone is one base away. The chain has TRBV5-4 and TRBJ2-7; 10 bases are shared with TRBD2. The V segment lost 0 bases and the J segment 3 bases; nucleotides outside the gene matches: 0. Per germline, CDR1 SGHNT and CDR2 YYREEE (reference sequence). There are 14 residues in the CDR3. The CDR3 loop is CASSLGTSGYEQYF. CDR3 sequence (DNA): TGTGCCAGCAGCTTGGGGACTAGCGGCTACGAGCAGTACTTC.

This clone appeared once. The gene calls are TRBV19 and TRBJ1-4; unclear D gene. In germline, CDR1 is LNHDA, CDR2 SQIVND (reference sequence). The CDR3 is 20 amino acids. V lost 10 bases and J 0 bases, leaving 30 bases between the germline ends. CDR3 DNA: TGTGCCATCACAATCAACCAAGTAACCGGGAACATTGCAACTAATGAAAAACTGTTTTTT. Translating it yields CAITINQVTGNIATNEKLFF.

This rearrangement joins TRBV5-1 to TRBJ2-7; 11 bases are a match to TRBD2. CDR3 length equals 15 residues. Germline assignment: CDR1 SGHRS and CDR2 YFSETQ. The ends lost 3 bases at V and 1 base at J; junction bases unmatched: 3. The CDR3 sequence is CASSSLAGASYEQYF. Written as DNA, the CDR3 is TGCGCCAGCAGCTCACTAGCGGGAGCGTCCTACGAGCAGTACTTC.

This clone was detected once. This sequence joins TRBV6-5 and TRBJ1-5, with TRBD1 matching over 9 bases. V trimming: 0 bases; J trimming: 11 bases; junction bases outside the gene matches: 8. The germline gives CDR1 MNHEY, CDR2 SVGAGI. CDR3 size: 15 residues. The CDR3 sequence is CASSYSGTGIQAQHF. Written as DNA, the CDR3 is TGTGCCAGCAGTTACTCCGGGACAGGGATACAGGCCCAGCATTTT.

This clone was seen a handful of times. This chain joins TRBV19 and TRBJ1-4; tentative D call: TRBD1 (5 bases). This CDR3 is built from 15 residues. Germline V gene data show CDR1 as LNHDA and CDR2 as SQIVND (reference sequence). V dropped 5 bases and J dropped 8 bases, with 18 bases sitting between them. CDR3 coding DNA: TGTGCCAGTAGTTTAATTCGGGGGTTGCGGGAAAAACTGTTTTTT. Translation: CASSLIRGLREKLFF.

In its sample, this clone was seen a few times. Additional DNA sequences in this sample encode the identical CDR3. V gene TRBV14 combines with J gene TRBJ2-5; D is uncertain. The V gene lost 1 base and the J gene lost 5 bases, with 11 bases spanning the gap. Germline V gives CDR1 SGHDN, CDR2 FVKESK. The CDR3 sequence is 14 residues long. CDR3 in DNA: TGTGCCAGCAGCCAAGGGGCCAGGTCGGAGACCCAGTACTTC. Encoded protein: CASSQGARSETQYF.

This chain joins TRBV6-1 and TRBJ1-2; D unclear. This CDR3 contains 15 residues. CDR1 is MNHNS and CDR2 is SASEGT in the germline V gene. V gave up 4 bases and J gave up 2 bases, with 14 bases separating them. The CDR3 region has the DNA TGTGCCAGCAGTGTTCAGCCGGGAGAGAACTATGGCTACACCTTC. This codes for CASSVQPGENYGYTF.

The chain recombines TRBV27 with TRBJ2-7; 10 bases are a match to TRBD1. Germline CDR1 is MNHEY and CDR2 is SMNVEV (reference sequence). The CDR3 is made up of 14 amino acids. The junction had 3 bases not matched to a gene; V was cut back by 3 bases and J by 4 bases. CDR3 amino acids: CASSFGTGAYEQYF. For the CDR3, the DNA is TGTGCCAGCAGTTTCGGGACAGGGGCTTACGAGCAGTACTTC.

This rearrangement joins TRBV9 to TRBJ1-3, with a tentative D call TRBD1 (6 bases). Germline V gene data show CDR1 as SGDLS and CDR2 as YYNGEE. V shed 1 base and J shed 0 bases, with 8 bases lying between them. The CDR3 contains 15 residues. The CDR3 DNA reads as TGTGCCAGCAGCGTAAGGGGGGACTCTGGAAACACCATATATTTT. It yields the protein CASSVRGDSGNTIYF.

The rearrangement links TRBV2 to TRBJ1-1, with D hard to call. CDR3 length: 12 residues. Between the trimmed V and J ends, which lost 2 bases and 10 bases, there was a span of 11 bases. In germline, CDR1 is SNHLY, CDR2 FYNNEI. In DNA, the CDR3 is TGTGCCAGCAGTGAAAACGGGGTGTCAGCTTTCTTT. It specifies CASSENGVSAFF.

The rearrangement joins TRBV28 to TRBJ2-2; 7 nucleotides align to TRBD2. The CDR3 has 15 residues. J lost 7 bases, V lost 6 bases, and 11 bases had no gene match. Germline V gene sequence: CDR1 MDHEN, CDR2 SYDVKM. The CDR3 region has the DNA TGTGCCAGCAGCCCCGGGTCAGCGGGAAACGGGGAGCTGTTTTTT. Translating it yields CASSPGSAGNGELFF.

This rearrangement joins TRBV9 to TRBJ1-1; weak D call: TRBD1 (5 bases). Germline V gene data show CDR1 as SGDLS and CDR2 as YYNGEE. The CDR3 consists of 14 residues. The V gene lost 4 bases and the J gene lost 7 bases, with 17 bases spanning the gap. This CDR3 is CASSPTGGTSEAFF. The CDR3 DNA sequence: TGTGCCAGCAGCCCGACGGGGGGAACCAGTGAAGCTTTCTTT.

The chain combines TRBV29-1 with TRBJ2-7, with D unclear. V lost 0 bases and J 6 bases, leaving 18 bases between the germline ends. The CDR3 runs 15 residues. In germline, CDR1 is SQVTM, CDR2 ANQGSEA. The CDR3: CSVEEKAGQYSEQYF. The CDR3 nucleotides read TGCAGCGTTGAAGAGAAGGCCGGGCAGTACTCCGAGCAGTACTTC.

In its sample, this clone was seen once. This chain connects TRBV5-4 to TRBJ2-6, with a weak D call TRBD1 (6 bases). Trimming stripped 1 base from V and 13 bases from J, with 6 bases between. There are 11 residues in the CDR3. Germline V CDR1 and CDR2: SGHNT, YYREEE (reference sequence). CDR3 nucleotide sequence: TGTGCCAGCAGCTTGCAGGGGGTCCTGACTTTC. Amino acids: CASSLQGVLTF.

This chain links TRBV7-2 with TRBJ1-2; D is perhaps TRBD1 (5 bases). The length of the CDR3 is 14 residues. Germline values: CDR1 SGHTA, CDR2 FQGNSA. V gave up 5 bases and J gave up 3 bases, with 13 bases separating them. CDR3 sequence (DNA): TGTGCCAGCAGCCAACCGACAGACTACTATGGCTACACCTTC. This encodes CASSQPTDYYGYTF. The entire variable domain, with the rest obtained from reference TRBV7-2 and TRBJ1-2, is as follows: GAGVSQSPSNKVTEKGKDVELRCDPISGHTALYWYRQSLGQGLEFLIYFQGNSAPDKSGLPSDRFSAERTGGSVSTLTIQRTQQEDSAVYLCASSQPTDYYGYTFGSGTRLTVV.

V is TRBV7-9 and J is TRBJ1-2; a possible D gene is TRBD1 (5 bases). There are 15 residues in the CDR3. Germline V gene data show CDR1 as SEHNR and CDR2 as FQNEAQ (reference sequence). V lost 5 bases to trimming and J lost 2 bases, with 15 bases between them. CDR3: CASSPGGRGNYGYTF. The CDR3 DNA reads as TGTGCCAGCAGCCCCGGAGGACGGGGGAACTATGGCTACACCTTC.

The chain uses TRBV4-1 and TRBJ1-4, with unresolved D. Germline CDR1 reads MGHRA; CDR2 reads YSYEKL. The CDR3 covers 13 residues. The ends were cut back, 2 bases at V and 7 bases at J, with 8 bases in the middle. The CDR3 reads CASSQLFGEKLFF. The CDR3 DNA follows: TGCGCCAGCAGCCAATTGTTTGGTGAAAAACTGTTTTTT.

The chain links TRBV30 to TRBJ2-7; the D is unclear. Germline CDR1 GTSNPN, CDR2 SVGIG (reference sequence). The CDR3 is 15 residues long. The germline V and J ends were trimmed by 2 bases and 4 bases, with 18 bases remaining between them. The CDR3: CAWSWRDGLGYEQYF. The CDR3 DNA is TGTGCCTGGAGTTGGCGCGACGGCCTCGGGTACGAGCAGTACTTC.

This rearrangement joins TRBV10-2 to TRBJ2-3; 8 bases match TRBD1. J was trimmed by 6 bases and V by 10 bases; bases with no gene match: 12. Germline V gene sequence: CDR1 WSHSY, CDR2 SAAADI. The CDR3 extends over 14 amino acids. DNA for the CDR3: TGCGCCATCGGGAAAGGGACAGGATGGGATACGCAGTATTTT. This codes for CAIGKGTGWDTQYF.

The genes are TRBV30 and TRBJ2-1; the match to TRBD2 covers 8 bases. V lost 4 bases to trimming and J lost 9 bases; unmatched junction nucleotides: 8. This CDR3 comprises 13 residues. CDR1 GTSNPN and CDR2 SVGIG come from the germline V gene (reference sequence). The CDR3: CAWNGLASGEQFF. CDR3 nucleotides: TGTGCCTGGAACGGACTAGCTAGTGGTGAGCAGTTCTTC.

The chain couples TRBV29-1 to TRBJ2-1; 13 nucleotides align to TRBD2. V gave up 5 bases and J gave up 9 bases; unmatched junction bases: 4. The CDR3 length is 13 residues. Germline loops: CDR1 SQVTM, CDR2 ANQGSEA. The CDR3 coding sequence is TGCAGCGTTCGGACTAGCGGGAGCAGTGAGCAGTTCTTC. Translated: CSVRTSGSSEQFF.

V is TRBV10-3 and J is TRBJ1-1, with unresolved D. Germline-derived CDR1 and CDR2 are ENHRY and SYGVKD. CDR3 length equals 13 residues. With 3 bases removed from V and 5 bases from J, the gap between germline ends came to 10 bases. In DNA form, the CDR3 reads TGTGCCATCAGTGAATCGTCAAGGACTGAAGCTTTCTTT. It specifies CAISESSRTEAFF.

The chain has TRBV18 and TRBJ1-1, with unresolved D. Per germline, CDR1 KGHSH and CDR2 LQKENI. Trimming removed 6 bases from V and 4 bases from J, with 6 bases in between. CDR3 size: 11 residues. The CDR3 DNA reads as TGTGCCAGCTCCTACACCACTGAAGCTTTCTTT. This codes for CASSYTTEAFF.